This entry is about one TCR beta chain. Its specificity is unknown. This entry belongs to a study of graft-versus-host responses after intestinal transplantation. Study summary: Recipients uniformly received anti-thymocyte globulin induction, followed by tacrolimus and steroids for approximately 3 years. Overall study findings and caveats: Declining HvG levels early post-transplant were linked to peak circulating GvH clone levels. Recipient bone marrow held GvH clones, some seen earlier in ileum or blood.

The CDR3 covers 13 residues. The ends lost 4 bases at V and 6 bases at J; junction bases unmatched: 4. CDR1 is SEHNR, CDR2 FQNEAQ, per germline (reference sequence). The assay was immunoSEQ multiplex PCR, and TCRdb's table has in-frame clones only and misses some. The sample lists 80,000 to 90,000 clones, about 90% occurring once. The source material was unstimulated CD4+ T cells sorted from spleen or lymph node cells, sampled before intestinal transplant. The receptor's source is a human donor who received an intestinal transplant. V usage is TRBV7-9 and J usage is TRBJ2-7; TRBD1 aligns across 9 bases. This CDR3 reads CASSSLDRGEQYF. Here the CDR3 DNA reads TGTGCCAGCAGCTCTTTGGACAGGGGCGAGCAGTACTTC.